This is a list of T cell receptor beta chains from one sample in a study of cytomegalovirus exposure and HLA in healthy donors. Sequencing was performed with immunoSEQ multiplex PCR; in TCRdb, only in-frame clones are kept and a portion is missing. The table has under 80,000 clones, under 80% seen once. Sequencing was performed on PBMCs. The receptors here all came from a woman aged 30 to 39 in good health and CMV-seronegative. Each CDR3 is given with its conserved first and last residue. The order of the fields is J gene, clone size, V gene, D gene, CDR3 DNA, CDR3 protein. A D gene is named only where the DNA matches it firmly. Clone sizes are given selectively: once, few, many, or a class where the clone is expanded.

j_gene: TRBJ2-7; abundance: once; v_gene: TRBV30; d_gene: .; CDR3nt: TGTGCCTGGAGCTGGGACACGGGTTACGAGCAGTACTTC; CDR3aa: CAWSWDTGYEQYF
j_gene: TRBJ2-3; abundance: .; v_gene: TRBV5-1; d_gene: TRBD2; CDR3nt: TGCGCCAGCAGCTTGGATGGTAGCGGGGTAGATACGCAGTATTTT; CDR3aa: CASSLDGSGVDTQYF
j_gene: TRBJ2-3; abundance: few; v_gene: TRBV7-9; d_gene: .; CDR3nt: TGTGCCAGCAGCTTAGTGGCGGGCCCAGAAGATACGCAGTATTTT; CDR3aa: CASSLVAGPEDTQYF
j_gene: TRBJ2-7; abundance: .; v_gene: TRBV10-2; d_gene: .; CDR3nt: TGCGCCAGCAGTGAGCAACTAGCCGGTCCCTACGAGCAGTACTTC; CDR3aa: CASSEQLAGPYEQYF
j_gene: TRBJ1-2; abundance: .; v_gene: TRBV5-6; d_gene: .; CDR3nt: TGTGCCAGCAGCTTAGGTCTCTCCGACAGCCCATTTAACTATGGCTACACCTTC; CDR3aa: CASSLGLSDSPFNYGYTF
j_gene: TRBJ1-4; abundance: few; v_gene: TRBV10-3; d_gene: .; CDR3nt: TGTGCCATCAAGGCGGGCAGTGACCCAACATCTGAAAAACTGTTTTTT; CDR3aa: CAIKAGSDPTSEKLFF
j_gene: TRBJ2-2; abundance: .; v_gene: TRBV6-5; d_gene: .; CDR3nt: TGTGCCAGCAGTTACTCCTCGGGGACCGGGGAGCTGTTTTTT; CDR3aa: CASSYSSGTGELFF
j_gene: TRBJ2-7; abundance: .; v_gene: TRBV7-2; d_gene: .; CDR3nt: TGTGCCAGCAGCTTAGCGGGTACGGAGACCTACAAGCAGTACTTC; CDR3aa: CASSLAGTETYKQYF
j_gene: TRBJ1-1; abundance: .; v_gene: TRBV6-1; d_gene: .; CDR3nt: TGTGCCAGCAGTCACAGGCTACCCACTGAAGCTTTCTTT; CDR3aa: CASSHRLPTEAFF
j_gene: TRBJ2-5; abundance: .; v_gene: TRBV7-9; d_gene: .; CDR3nt: TGTGCCAGCAGCTCTCAGGGGTTTGAGACCCAGTACTTC; CDR3aa: CASSSQGFETQYF
j_gene: TRBJ2-7; abundance: .; v_gene: TRBV7-6; d_gene: .; CDR3nt: TGTGCCAGCAGCCCAATCCCCGGGGTCTCCTACGAGCAGTACTTC; CDR3aa: CASSPIPGVSYEQYF
j_gene: TRBJ2-1; abundance: .; v_gene: TRBV5-1; d_gene: TRBD2; CDR3nt: TGCGCCAGCAGCTCGGGACTAGCGGAGGCAAATGAGCAGTTCTTC; CDR3aa: CASSSGLAEANEQFF
j_gene: TRBJ1-1; abundance: .; v_gene: TRBV11-3; d_gene: TRBD1; CDR3nt: TGTGCCAGCAGCCCCGGACAGGGGGCGCGAACTGAAGCTTTCTTT; CDR3aa: CASSPGQGARTEAFF
j_gene: TRBJ2-1; abundance: .; v_gene: TRBV11-2; d_gene: TRBD2; CDR3nt: TGTGCCAGCAGCTACCAGACAGCGGGAGGGGAGGTTGAGCAGTTCTTC; CDR3aa: CASSYQTAGGEVEQFF
j_gene: TRBJ2-7; abundance: .; v_gene: TRBV19; d_gene: .; CDR3nt: TGTGCCAGTAGTATCTCTCTTTTC; CDR3aa: CASSISLF
j_gene: TRBJ1-3; abundance: once; v_gene: TRBV30; d_gene: .; CDR3nt: TGTGCCTGGAACGCGAACTCTGGAAACACCATATATTTT; CDR3aa: CAWNANSGNTIYF
j_gene: TRBJ2-3; abundance: .; v_gene: TRBV7-3; d_gene: .; CDR3nt: TGTGCCAGCAGCTTAATATCCCCAGGGGATACGCAGTATTTT; CDR3aa: CASSLISPGDTQYF
j_gene: TRBJ2-1; abundance: .; v_gene: TRBV7-3; d_gene: .; CDR3nt: TGTGCCAGCAGCTCTAGAACGGGAGCCGCCTACAATGAGCAGTTCTTC; CDR3aa: CASSSRTGAAYNEQFF
j_gene: TRBJ1-1; abundance: few; v_gene: TRBV20-1; d_gene: .; CDR3nt: TGCAGTGCCCCGACAGGAGGTGAAGCTTTCTTT; CDR3aa: CSAPTGGEAFF
j_gene: TRBJ1-4; abundance: .; v_gene: TRBV28; d_gene: TRBD1; CDR3nt: TGTGCCAGCGGTTTAGGGCAGGGGGAAGAAAAACTGTTTTTT; CDR3aa: CASGLGQGEEKLFF
j_gene: TRBJ1-2; abundance: .; v_gene: TRBV9; d_gene: .; CDR3nt: TGTGCCAGCAGCGTAGCCCCCAGGGAACCCAGCTATGGCTACACCTTC; CDR3aa: CASSVAPREPSYGYTF
j_gene: TRBJ2-6; abundance: .; v_gene: TRBV27; d_gene: TRBD1; CDR3nt: TGTGCCAGCAGTTTATCCCCCTGGGCAGGGGGCGTCCTGACTTTC; CDR3aa: CASSLSPWAGGVLTF
j_gene: TRBJ2-2; abundance: .; v_gene: TRBV4-3; d_gene: .; CDR3nt: TGCGCCAGCAGCCAACAGGGCACCGGGGAGCTGTTTTTT; CDR3aa: CASSQQGTGELFF
j_gene: TRBJ2-1; abundance: .; v_gene: TRBV10-1; d_gene: .; CDR3nt: TGCGCCAGCAGTCCCAGGGGAACCGACAATGAGCAGTTCTTC; CDR3aa: CASSPRGTDNEQFF
j_gene: TRBJ1-1; abundance: few; v_gene: TRBV9; d_gene: TRBD1; CDR3nt: TGTGCCAGCAGCGTAGTAGGGACAGGGGGTCAAGCTTTCTTT; CDR3aa: CASSVVGTGGQAFF
j_gene: TRBJ1-2; abundance: .; v_gene: TRBV7-2; d_gene: .; CDR3nt: TGTGCCAGCAGCTTAGTAAGCGGTGGCTACACCTTC; CDR3aa: CASSLVSGGYTF
j_gene: TRBJ2-5; abundance: few; v_gene: TRBV5-1; d_gene: .; CDR3nt: TGCGCCAGCAGCTTCTCACTAGGGAGACAAGAGACCCAGTACTTC; CDR3aa: CASSFSLGRQETQYF
j_gene: TRBJ2-2; abundance: .; v_gene: TRBV19; d_gene: .; CDR3nt: TGTGCCAGTAGTATAGATTTGGATAGGGGGTTGGAAACCGGGGAGCTGTTTTTT; CDR3aa: CASSIDLDRGLETGELFF
j_gene: TRBJ1-6; abundance: .; v_gene: TRBV7-6; d_gene: .; CDR3nt: TGTGCCAGCAGCTCCGGTGGAGGGAAGGAGAGTAATTCACCCCTCCACTTT; CDR3aa: CASSSGGGKESNSPLHF
j_gene: TRBJ2-3; abundance: .; v_gene: TRBV10-3; d_gene: TRBD2; CDR3nt: TGTGCCATCGCGGGGGGAGCAGATACGCAGTATTTT; CDR3aa: CAIAGGADTQYF
j_gene: TRBJ2-1; abundance: .; v_gene: TRBV5-8; d_gene: TRBD2; CDR3nt: TGTGCCAGCAGCCCCCTCGCGGGAGTTTCCTACAATGAGCAGTTCTTC; CDR3aa: CASSPLAGVSYNEQFF
j_gene: TRBJ1-1; abundance: once; v_gene: TRBV4-1; d_gene: .; CDR3nt: TGCGCCAGCAGCCCCCGGTTCGTCACTAACACTGAAGCTTTCTTT; CDR3aa: CASSPRFVTNTEAFF
j_gene: TRBJ2-1; abundance: .; v_gene: TRBV7-6; d_gene: TRBD2; CDR3nt: TGTGCCAGCAGCTTGGGACTAGATGAGCAGTTCTTC; CDR3aa: CASSLGLDEQFF
j_gene: TRBJ1-5; abundance: .; v_gene: TRBV19; d_gene: .; CDR3nt: TGTGCCAGTAGTGAGTGGGCAAATCAGCCCCAGCATTTT; CDR3aa: CASSEWANQPQHF
j_gene: TRBJ1-1; abundance: .; v_gene: TRBV2; d_gene: .; CDR3nt: TGTGCCAGCAGTGAACAGGGCGACACTGAAGCTTTCTTT; CDR3aa: CASSEQGDTEAFF
j_gene: TRBJ2-5; abundance: .; v_gene: TRBV5-1; d_gene: .; CDR3nt: TGCGCCAGCAGCTTGGCCTCAGAGACCCAGTACTTC; CDR3aa: CASSLASETQYF
j_gene: TRBJ2-6; abundance: once; v_gene: TRBV18; d_gene: .; CDR3nt: TGTGCCAGCTCACCACCTCTGAGCCCCTCTGGGGCCAACGTCCTGACTTTC; CDR3aa: CASSPPLSPSGANVLTF
j_gene: TRBJ2-1; abundance: .; v_gene: TRBV6-5; d_gene: TRBD2; CDR3nt: TGTGCCAGCAGTTACGAGACTAGCGGGAGGGATGAGCAGTTCTTC; CDR3aa: CASSYETSGRDEQFF